These 2 T cell receptor beta chains were all obtained from the same sample, sequenced in a study of blood T cells in healthy people across ages. Together with a sample-barcoded 5' primer, a J-beta primer mix was included in a second PCR lasting about 6 to 11 cycles. TCRdb passed the 5' RACE reads through MiXCR, listing each CDR3 protein once. The sample yields around 990,000 distinct CDR3 sequences, under 30% seen once. This sample was also put to use in a study of T cells of mothers and their children.

The sample taken for sequencing was blood. These receptor sequences come from a girl aged 2 to 10 in good health.

In this sample, this clonotype turned up a few times. The chain is built from TRBV6-5 and TRBJ2-5; no firm D call. CDR1 MNHEY and CDR2 SVGAGI come from the germline V gene. The ends were cut back, 10 bases at V and 2 bases at J, with 8 bases in the middle. The CDR3 has 11 amino acids. As DNA, the CDR3 is TGTGCCACCTACTTTCAAGAGACCCAGTACTTC. Protein: CATYFQETQYF.

This clonotype turned up a few times. CDR3: CASSVTGQETQYF. The CDR3, as DNA: TGTGCCAGCAGCGTCACAGGGCAAGAGACCCAGTACTTC. This chain uses TRBV7-2 with TRBJ2-5, with D possibly TRBD1 on 6 matching bases. V shed 5 bases and J shed 2 bases, with 9 bases lying between them. CDR3 length: 13 amino acids. CDR1 SGHTA and CDR2 FQGNSA come from the germline V gene.